Following are 26 T cell receptor beta chains from one sample sequenced in a study of vaccination and CD4 T cells after COVID-19. Their cognate antigens are unknown. Treatment described: roughly 10-day PBMC culture with coronavirus spike peptide pools or control peptides (ViraFEST assay). CD4+ T cells that had been cultured provided DNA sequenced with the Oncomine TCR Beta short-read assay. TCRdb passed the PCR reads through MiXCR, listing each CDR3 protein once. Here the sample spans about 11,000 distinct CDR3 sequences, about 41% being singletons. Sequenced material: CD4+ T cells from blood, cultured in vitro, taken after SARS-CoV-2 vaccination. These receptors were taken from a human donor who had recovered from COVID-19.

The V call is TRBV20-1, the J call TRBJ1-5; unclear D gene. CDR1 and CDR2 (germline): DFQATT, SNEGSKA (reference sequence). The CDR3 has 13 amino acids. The germline V and J ends were trimmed by 7 bases and 4 bases, with 14 bases remaining between them. The CDR3 sequence is CSVSPGGNQPQHF. The CDR3 bases are TGCAGTGTTTCGCCCGGAGGGAATCAGCCCCAGCATTTT.

V and J are TRBV5-1 and TRBJ1-6, with D uncertain. The V gene lost 0 bases and the J gene lost 6 bases, with 7 bases spanning the gap. The CDR3 has 14 amino acids. Germline V CDR1 and CDR2: SGHRS, YFSETQ. The CDR3 reads CASSLDRINSPLHF. CDR3 nucleotide sequence: TGCGCCAGCAGCTTGGACAGAATTAATTCACCCCTCCACTTT.

By share of the sample, this clonotype is medium-sized (0.01 to 0.1%). V gene TRBV6-5 combines with J gene TRBJ2-2; the D call may be TRBD1 or TRBD2 (6 bases each). The CDR3 loop spans 16 amino acids. CDR1 MNHEY and CDR2 SVGAGI come from the germline V gene. Trimming cost V 4 bases and J 8 bases, with 20 bases left between them. The chain's CDR3 is CASSWVSGGRLGELFF. CDR3 in DNA: TGTGCCAGCAGTTGGGTATCCGGGGGCCGTTTGGGGGAGCTGTTTTTT.

V usage is TRBV5-1 and J usage is TRBJ1-5, with D perhaps TRBD1 (5 bases). Germline CDR1 and CDR2: SGHRS and YFSETQ. Trimming pared 4 bases from V and 5 bases from J, leaving 10 bases between. This CDR3 region has 13 residues. The CDR3 loop reads CASSPGPDQPQHF. As DNA, the CDR3 is TGCGCCAGCAGCCCGGGACCCGATCAGCCCCAGCATTTT.

This sequence joins TRBV19 and TRBJ1-2; 10 positions agree with TRBD1. The ends lost 4 bases at V and 3 bases at J; junction bases unmatched: 2. The CDR3 totals 14 residues. CDR1 and CDR2 (germline): LNHDA, SQIVND (reference sequence). DNA of the CDR3: TGTGCCAGTAGTACGGGACAGGGGTACTATGGCTACACCTTC. It encodes CASSTGQGYYGYTF. Looking up the rest from reference TRBV19 and TRBJ1-2 gives the full variable domain: DGGITQSPKYLFRKEGQNVTLSCEQNLNHDAMYWYRQDPGQGLRLIYYSQIVNDFQKGDIAEGYSVSREKKESFPLTVTSAQKNPTAFYLCASSTGQGYYGYTFGSGTRLTVV.

This rearrangement joins TRBV5-1 to TRBJ1-2, with D maybe TRBD1 (5 bases). The CDR3 loop spans 15 amino acids. V lost 7 bases, J lost 3 bases, and 19 bases lay in between. Germline V lookup: CDR1 SGHRS, CDR2 YFSETQ. CDR3 protein: CASGGTPQAHYGYTF. In nucleotides, the CDR3 is TGCGCCAGCGGGGGGACCCCGCAGGCCCACTATGGCTACACCTTC.

This clonotype was counted between two and nine times. The chain carries TRBV7-2 and TRBJ2-3, with D unresolved. The germline V gene has CDR1 SGHTA and CDR2 FQGNSA. The V and J ends lost 3 bases and 0 bases respectively, with 7 bases between them. The CDR3 runs to 14 residues. The CDR3 DNA reads TGTGCCAGCAGCTTGCAGACTAGCACAGATACGCAGTATTTT. This encodes CASSLQTSTDTQYF.

The rearrangement links TRBV20-1 to TRBJ2-7; TRBD2 is a possible D gene (6 bases). The CDR3 totals 13 residues. With 6 bases removed from V and 0 bases from J, the gap between germline ends came to 12 bases. Germline CDR1 reads DFQATT; CDR2 reads SNEGSKA (reference sequence). CDR3 residues: CSARPGSSYEQYF. As DNA, the CDR3 is TGCAGTGCCAGACCCGGGAGCTCCTACGAGCAGTACTTC.

The sample holds a few counts of this clonotype. V gene TRBV7-6 combines with J gene TRBJ2-1; the match to TRBD1 covers 7 bases. This CDR3 comprises 13 residues. Germline V gene sequence: CDR1 SGHVS, CDR2 FNYEAQ. V dropped 1 base and J dropped 15; count of bases not matched to a gene: 9. In DNA, the CDR3 is TGTGCCAGCAGCTTAGGTTTGGCAGGGGGTCGGTTCTTC. Protein sequence: CASSLGLAGGRFF.

The gene calls are TRBV19 and TRBJ1-1; the match to TRBD1 covers 7 bases. With V trimmed by 9 bases and J by 5 bases, 15 bases remained unmatched. This CDR3 region has 15 residues. Germline CDR1 and CDR2: LNHDA and SQIVND (reference sequence). This CDR3 is CASTPLTGAGTEAFF. The CDR3 DNA sequence: TGTGCCAGCACCCCCCTTACAGGGGCCGGGACTGAAGCTTTCTTT.

This clonotype qualifies as large. The chain is built from TRBV20-1 and TRBJ2-3; D possibly corresponds to TRBD2 (5 bases). The germline V gene encodes CDR1 DFQATT and CDR2 SNEGSKA (reference sequence). V was trimmed by 3 bases and J by 6 bases, leaving 19 bases between them. The CDR3 has 15 residues. The CDR3 DNA sequence: TGCAGTGCTAGTTCAAGGCTAGCCAGCGCCGATACGCAGTATTTT. Translating it yields CSASSRLASADTQYF.

By share of the sample, this clonotype is medium-sized. The chain combines TRBV20-1 with TRBJ2-7, with 13 bases fitting TRBD2. With 2 bases clipped from V and 6 bases from J, the junction kept 4 bases outside the gene matches. Per germline, CDR1 DFQATT and CDR2 SNEGSKA (reference sequence). The CDR3 is made up of 14 amino acids. The CDR3 protein is CSARNRLAGGEQYF. The CDR3 nucleotides are TGCAGTGCTAGAAACCGACTAGCGGGAGGCGAGCAGTACTTC.

The chain is built from TRBV20-1 and TRBJ2-7; 10 nucleotides align to TRBD2. Germline-derived CDR1 and CDR2 are DFQATT and SNEGSKA (reference sequence). V shed 5 bases and J 6 bases; nucleotides not matched to a gene: 13. This CDR3 comprises 15 residues. CDR3 sequence: CSAGGRSSGSSEQYF. CDR3 bases: TGCAGTGCTGGGGGGCGTTCTAGCGGGAGCTCCGAGCAGTACTTC.

DNA of the CDR3: TGTGCCAGCAGCTCCGGTCGGGCCTCCTACAATGAGCAGTTCTTC. Protein product: CASSSGRASYNEQFF. V is TRBV11-2 and J is TRBJ2-1; D is undetermined. The length of the CDR3 is 15 residues. Deletions cut 4 bases from V and 0 bases from J, with 10 bases between. Germline V lookup: CDR1 SGHAT, CDR2 FQNNGV.

The chain recombines TRBV20-1 with TRBJ2-2; 10 positions match TRBD2. Germline CDR1 reads DFQATT; CDR2 reads SNEGSKA (reference sequence). Germline trimming cut 8 bases from V and 4 bases from J; bases unmatched to any gene: 10. The CDR3 length is 15 residues. The CDR3 DNA is TGCAGTTCTGGGAGGGGACTAGCGAGCACCGGGGAGCTGTTTTTT. Residues: CSSGRGLASTGELFF.

This clonotype has only a few counts. CDR3 protein: CASTPQWAKNIQYF. The CDR3 coding sequence is TGTGCCAGTACCCCTCAATGGGCCAAAAACATTCAGTACTTC. The rearrangement joins TRBV19 to TRBJ2-4; D remains ambiguous. Trimming stripped 7 bases from V and 1 base from J, with 11 bases between. The CDR3 is 14 amino acids. Germline CDR1 reads LNHDA; CDR2 reads SQIVND (reference sequence).

This chain connects TRBV7-2 to TRBJ2-3; the match to TRBD2 covers 7 bases. The CDR3 length is 18 residues. Losses at the gene ends were 4 bases for V and 1 base for J; bases not matched to a gene: 14. Germline assignment: CDR1 SGHTA and CDR2 FQGNSA. Here the CDR3 DNA reads TGTGCCAGCAGCTGGCGGACTAGTAGGTTCATAGGCACAGATACGCAGTATTTT. This codes for CASSWRTSRFIGTDTQYF. Looking up the rest from reference TRBV7-2 and TRBJ2-3 gives the full variable domain: GAGVSQSPSNKVTEKGKDVELRCDPISGHTALYWYRQSLGQGLEFLIYFQGNSAPDKSGLPSDRFSAERTGGSVSTLTIQRTQQEDSAVYLCASSWRTSRFIGTDTQYFGPGTRLTVL.

This chain joins TRBV29-1 and TRBJ2-1; no firm D call. This CDR3 has 15 amino acids. V gave up 0 bases and J gave up 5 bases, with 14 bases separating them. CDR1 is SQVTM, CDR2 ANQGSEA, per germline. The CDR3 nucleotides are TGCAGCGTTGAAGATCAACCAGTAAGTAACAATGAGCAGTTCTTC. Amino acid sequence: CSVEDQPVSNNEQFF.

This chain links TRBV28 with TRBJ2-7, with D hard to call. Trimming took off 4 bases at V and 4 bases at J, with 17 bases between the two ends. The CDR3 contains 15 residues. CDR1 is MDHEN and CDR2 is SYDVKM in the germline V gene. Here the CDR3 reads CASSWASARRYEQYF. The CDR3 bases are TGTGCCAGCAGTTGGGCGAGTGCCCGCAGGTACGAGCAGTACTTC.

This chain connects TRBV5-4 to TRBJ1-3; 8 bases are a match to TRBD1. CDR3 length: 15 amino acids. The germline V gene encodes CDR1 SGHNT and CDR2 YYREEE (reference sequence). V gave up 4 bases and J gave up 4 bases; unmatched junction bases: 7. The CDR3 sequence is CASSRAGTGGNTIYF. The CDR3 DNA is TGTGCCAGCAGCCGAGCCGGGACAGGAGGAAACACCATATATTTT.

The V gene is TRBV6-1, the J gene TRBJ2-1, with TRBD2 identical over 9 bases. V gave up 7 bases and J gave up 6 bases; unmatched junction bases: 10. Per the germline V gene, CDR1 is MNHNS and CDR2 is SASEGT. This CDR3 spans 15 amino acids. As DNA, the CDR3 is TGTGCCAGCACCATCAGCGGGGGGCCGGTCAATGAGCAGTTCTTC. It codes for CASTISGGPVNEQFF.

This clonotype is a singleton in its sample. The chain employs TRBV27 and TRBJ2-7; maybe TRBD2 (5 bases). The CDR3 extends over 14 amino acids. Germline values: CDR1 MNHEY, CDR2 SMNVEV (reference sequence). The germline V and J ends were trimmed by 5 bases and 9 bases, with 20 bases remaining between them. The CDR3 region is CASSPTPGRLRQYF. CDR3 coding DNA: TGTGCCAGCAGTCCGACTCCCGGACGACTAAGGCAGTACTTC.

The J gene is TRBJ2-7, the V gene TRBV7-2; possibly TRBD2 for D (10 bases). The germline CDR1 and CDR2 sequences are SGHTA and FQGNSA. The CDR3 is 19 amino acids. V lost 2 bases to trimming and J lost 6 bases, with 29 bases between them. The CDR3 DNA reads TGTGCCAGCAGCTTACTCTGGGACAGGGTAAGACTAGCGGGCACCGAGCAGTACTTC. Protein sequence: CASSLLWDRVRLAGTEQYF.

CDR3 region: CASRHPARGDYGYTF. CDR3 nucleotide sequence: TGTGCCAGCAGGCACCCGGCCCGGGGCGACTATGGCTACACCTTC. The V gene is TRBV2, the J gene TRBJ1-2, with D perhaps matching TRBD1 (5 bases). The CDR3 consists of 15 residues. The ends were cut back, 6 bases at V and 3 bases at J, with 17 bases in the middle. The germline CDR1 and CDR2 sequences are SNHLY and FYNNEI. Together with reference TRBV2 and TRBJ1-2, the CDR3 gives the full variable domain: EPEVTQTPSHQVTQMGQEVILRCVPISNHLYFYWYRQILGQKVEFLVSFYNNEISEKSEIFDDQFSVERPDGSNFTLKIRSTKLEDSAMYFCASRHPARGDYGYTFGSGTRLTVV.

The chain couples TRBV6-4 to TRBJ2-3, with D tentatively TRBD2 (5 bases). This CDR3 spans 15 amino acids. Trimming took 0 bases from V and 1 from J, leaving 8 bases between them. Germline values: CDR1 MRHNA, CDR2 SNTAGT. The CDR3 reads CASSDSGAGTDTQYF. The CDR3 DNA follows: TGTGCCAGCAGTGACTCAGGAGCGGGCACAGATACGCAGTATTTT.

The chain carries TRBV28 and TRBJ1-5, with TRBD1 matching 7 bases. The CDR3 sequence is 18 residues long. The J segment lost 5 bases and the V segment lost 3 bases, leaving 16 bases of the junction unmatched. Per the germline V gene, CDR1 is MDHEN and CDR2 is SYDVKM. The DNA of the CDR3 is TGTGCCAGCAGTTTTCTTCCGGGACAGCGGACTTTGGATCAGCCCCAGCATTTT. Translating gives CASSFLPGQRTLDQPQHF.